This TCR beta chain originates from a study of T-cell reconstitution after alpha-beta-depleted transplantation in children. This clonotype was counted many times. Unique molecular identifiers tagged the TCRbeta library. A single record per CDR3 protein comes from TCRdb applying MiXCR to the PCR reads. The sample has around 600,000 distinct CDR3 sequences; 10% are singletons. Looked up from germline, CDR1 is LNHDA and CDR2 is SQIVND (reference sequence). CDR3 length: 17 residues. V lost 5 bases and J lost 0, with 19 bases in between. The receptor was isolated from a human donor who donated a stem cell graft to a child with acute myeloid leukemia. Sequencing used PBMCs from the stem cell graft donor, obtained from the stem cell graft. The chain has TRBV19 and TRBJ2-5, with D uncertain. The CDR3 DNA follows: TGTGCCAGTAGTCCAGAGGCCAGGAGCGAGGACCAAGAGACCCAGTACTTC. Translating it yields CASSPEARSEDQETQYF.